The 24 T cell receptor beta chains below all came from one sample that was sequenced in a study of blood T cell repertoires in COVID-19. The repertoire was sequenced with immunoSEQ multiplex PCR; TCRdb's copy has only in-frame clones and lacks some. This sample has 150,000 to 200,000 clones, with 65% to 85% found just once. Sequencing input: PBMCs or T cells enriched from blood (not recorded which). These receptors were obtained from a woman between 55 and 75 years old who had recovered from COVID-19.

The chain combines TRBV10-3 with TRBJ1-5, with D maybe TRBD1 (5 bases). The CDR3 has 14 amino acids. In germline, CDR1 is ENHRY, CDR2 SYGVKD. The ends were cut back, 2 bases at V and 6 bases at J, with 11 bases in the middle. The CDR3 loop is CAISEAGWGQPQHF. DNA of the CDR3: TGTGCCATCAGTGAGGCAGGGTGGGGTCAGCCCCAGCATTTT.

The V gene is TRBV18, the J gene TRBJ2-1; 12 bases fit TRBD2. The germline V gene has CDR1 KGHSH and CDR2 LQKENI. The CDR3 has 15 residues. Trimming took 3 bases from V and 9 from J; bases not matched to a gene: 6. CDR3 in DNA: TGTGCCAGCTCACCTAGCCTAGCGGGGGGGGCTGAGCAGTTCTTC. Translated, it gives CASSPSLAGGAEQFF.

CDR3 nucleotides: TGTGCCAGCAGGACCCAACAGGGGGAGAACACTGAAGCTTTCTTT. As protein: CASRTQQGENTEAFF. This rearrangement joins TRBV2 to TRBJ1-1, with 8 bases lining up with TRBD1. CDR1 SNHLY and CDR2 FYNNEI come from the germline V gene. The V segment lost 6 bases and the J segment 1 base; nucleotides outside the gene matches: 7. The length of the CDR3 is 15 residues.

At least ten counts were recorded for this clone. The DNA of the CDR3 is TGTGCCAGCAGCCAAGGGGGCGCGGATGTTGATGAGCAGTTCTTC. Protein product: CASSQGGADVDEQFF. This sequence joins TRBV3-1 (or the pseudogene TRBV3-2) and TRBJ2-1; D possibly corresponds to TRBD1 (5 bases). Trimming left V 1 base short and J 8 bases short, with 15 bases between. CDR1 and CDR2 from the germline V gene are LGHDT and YNNKEL (reference sequence). The CDR3 is 15 amino acids.

V gene TRBV9 combines with J gene TRBJ1-5; D not certain. V shed 1 base and J shed 9 bases, with 11 bases lying between them. The CDR3 contains 13 residues. The germline gives CDR1 SGDLS, CDR2 YYNGEE. The CDR3 coding sequence is TGTGCCAGCAGCGTATCCGGGGTCGGGCCCCAGCATTTT. Encoded protein: CASSVSGVGPQHF.

The chain's CDR3 is CASSLVAGSGTGELFF. The CDR3 DNA follows: TGTGCCAGCAGTTTAGTGGCAGGGTCCGGCACCGGGGAGCTGTTTTTT. The chain links TRBV28 to TRBJ2-2; TRBD1 might be the D (5 bases). Trimming took 2 bases from V and 4 from J, leaving 14 bases between them. Germline CDR1 reads MDHEN; CDR2 reads SYDVKM. This CDR3 is built from 16 residues.

This clone came up a few times. The rearrangement uses TRBV2 and TRBJ2-7; 9 bases line up with TRBD2. The J segment lost 2 bases and the V segment lost 9 bases, leaving 5 bases of the junction unmatched. CDR1 and CDR2 from the germline V gene are SNHLY and FYNNEI. CDR3 length: 13 amino acids. CDR3 in DNA: TGTGCCAGTAAGACTAGCGGCACCTACGAGCAGTACTTC. Its protein is CASKTSGTYEQYF.

The chain uses TRBV7-9 and TRBJ2-7; no firm D call. The CDR3 spans 13 residues. V shed 3 bases and J shed 1 base, with 7 bases lying between them. Germline V gene sequence: CDR1 SEHNR, CDR2 FQNEAQ (reference sequence). CDR3 nucleotide sequence: TGTGCCAGCAGCTTGTCGGTTTCCTACGAGCAGTACTTC. Encoded protein: CASSLSVSYEQYF.

This clone was detected once. The chain employs TRBV5-6 and TRBJ1-2; tentative D call: TRBD1 (6 bases). Trimming took off 4 bases at V and 5 bases at J, with 21 bases between the two ends. Per the germline V gene, CDR1 is SGHDT and CDR2 is YYEEEE. This CDR3 spans 16 amino acids. For the CDR3, the DNA is TGTGCCAGCAGCGATCTCCGGACAGCCGGTCCGTATGGCTACACCTTC. Protein product: CASSDLRTAGPYGYTF.

The rearrangement uses TRBV6-2 or TRBV6-3 and TRBJ2-3; possible D gene TRBD2, 5 bases. The CDR3 sequence is 18 residues long. V was shortened by 0 bases and J by 0 bases, with 16 bases between the two germline ends. Germline CDR1 and CDR2: MNHEY and SVGEGT. Here the CDR3 DNA reads TGTGCCAGCAGTTACTCGAGTAGCGTAGCCTCTAGCACAGATACGCAGTATTTT. It specifies CASSYSSSVASSTDTQYF.

The J gene is TRBJ1-2, the V gene TRBV7-2; no reliable D call. There are 14 residues in the CDR3. Deletions cut 4 bases from V and 4 bases from J, with 13 bases between. In germline, CDR1 is SGHTA, CDR2 FQGNSA. CDR3 sequence reads: CASSSKKYSYGYTF. CDR3 in DNA: TGTGCCAGCAGCTCAAAGAAATATAGCTATGGCTACACCTTC. Variable domain in full (rest from reference TRBV7-2 and TRBJ1-2): GAGVSQSPSNKVTEKGKDVELRCDPISGHTALYWYRQSLGQGLEFLIYFQGNSAPDKSGLPSDRFSAERTGGSVSTLTIQRTQQEDSAVYLCASSSKKYSYGYTFGSGTRLTVV.

The chain couples TRBV6-2 or TRBV6-3 to TRBJ2-1, with 12 bases that match TRBD2. V was pared by 4 bases and J by 9 bases, with 19 bases of the junction left unmatched. The CDR3 is 19 amino acids. Germline CDR1 reads MNHEY; CDR2 reads SVGEGT. This CDR3 reads CASSSRLLSSGRAPGEQFF. The CDR3, as DNA: TGTGCCAGCAGTTCCCGACTGCTTTCTAGCGGGAGGGCCCCAGGTGAGCAGTTCTTC.

Here the CDR3 reads CASRRPGLAAYEQYF. The CDR3 DNA is TGTGCCAGCAGACGTCCGGGACTAGCAGCTTACGAGCAGTACTTC. The chain recombines TRBV28 with TRBJ2-7; 9 nucleotides line up with TRBD2. The V gene end was trimmed by 6 bases and the J gene end by 4 bases; junction bases not matched to a gene: 10. The CDR3 has 15 amino acids. Germline V lookup: CDR1 MDHEN, CDR2 SYDVKM.

The chain links TRBV4-1 to TRBJ2-2; no firm D call. The germline V gene has CDR1 MGHRA and CDR2 YSYEKL. CDR3 length equals 15 residues. V lost 0 bases and J 0 bases, leaving 5 bases between the germline ends. The CDR3 DNA reads as TGCGCCAGCAGCCAAGAGTCCTCGAACACCGGGGAGCTGTTTTTT. It yields the protein CASSQESSNTGELFF.

The rearrangement joins TRBV15 to TRBJ1-1, with 11 nucleotides matching TRBD1. The V and J ends lost 6 bases and 5 bases, in that order; junction bases with no gene match: 8. Germline CDR1 LNHNV, CDR2 YYDKDF (reference sequence). CDR3 length: 15 residues. The CDR3 DNA sequence: TGTGCCACCAGACTTGGGACAGGGGGTTGGACTGAAGCTTTCTTT. Translation: CATRLGTGGWTEAFF.

In its sample, this clone was seen a few times. This CDR3 is CASSVDRDIKNTEAFF. The CDR3 bases are TGTGCCAGCAGCGTTGACCGGGACATCAAGAACACTGAAGCTTTCTTT. This chain connects TRBV9 to TRBJ1-1, with D perhaps matching TRBD1 (6 bases). Trimming took 2 bases from V and 1 from J, leaving 15 bases between them. This CDR3 has 16 residues. Germline CDR1 SGDLS, CDR2 YYNGEE. Looking up the rest from reference TRBV9 and TRBJ1-1 gives the full variable domain: DSGVTQTPKHLITATGQRVTLRCSPRSGDLSVYWYQQSLDQGLQFLIQYYNGEERAKGNILERFSAQQFPDLHSELNLSSLELGDSALYFCASSVDRDIKNTEAFFGQGTRLTVV.

This chain connects TRBV2 to TRBJ2-5; maybe TRBD1 (5 bases). The CDR3 loop spans 14 amino acids. The germline V and J ends were trimmed by 3 bases and 1 base, with 9 bases remaining between them. Germline lookup yields CDR1 SNHLY and CDR2 FYNNEI. This CDR3 is CASSDTGFQETQYF. CDR3 DNA: TGTGCCAGCAGTGACACAGGCTTCCAAGAGACCCAGTACTTC.

This clone showed up just once. The chain couples TRBV2 to TRBJ1-3; D may be TRBD1 (6 bases). The V end was cut by 6 bases, the J end by 3 bases, with 9 bases between. The germline CDR1 and CDR2 sequences are SNHLY and FYNNEI. The CDR3 runs to 13 residues. The CDR3 nucleotides are TGTGCCAGCAGGGGGGCTCTTGGAAACACCATATATTTT. Amino acids: CASRGALGNTIYF.

The chain links TRBV3-1 (or the pseudogene TRBV3-2) to TRBJ2-5; the match to TRBD2 covers 12 bases. Per germline, CDR1 LGHDT and CDR2 YNNKEL (reference sequence). This CDR3 has 18 amino acids. The V segment lost 0 bases and the J segment 4 bases; nucleotides outside the gene matches: 9. The CDR3 is CASSQDFRTSGIRETQYF. CDR3 DNA: TGTGCCAGCAGCCAAGATTTCCGGACTAGCGGGATCCGAGAGACCCAGTACTTC.

The chain couples TRBV30 to TRBJ1-2; 7 bases fit TRBD1. V was pared by 0 bases and J by 8 bases, with 3 bases of the junction left unmatched. The CDR3 contains 12 residues. Germline V lookup: CDR1 GTSNPN, CDR2 SVGIG (reference sequence). The CDR3: CAWSVLGGGYTF. CDR3 DNA: TGTGCCTGGAGTGTCCTAGGGGGCGGCTACACCTTC.

The chain combines TRBV6-5 with TRBJ1-5; D call uncertain. The CDR3 sequence is 13 residues long. The V end lost 2 bases, the J end lost 4 bases, and 6 bases lay between the germline ends. Per germline, CDR1 MNHEY and CDR2 SVGAGI. This chain's CDR3 is CASSYGKNQPQHF. The CDR3 DNA sequence: TGTGCCAGCAGTTACGGCAAAAATCAGCCCCAGCATTTT.

J is TRBJ2-1 and V is TRBV7-6; no clear D gene. Trimming stripped 0 bases from V and 0 bases from J, with 21 bases between. CDR1 and CDR2 (germline): SGHVS, FNYEAQ. This CDR3 has 20 amino acids. The CDR3 here is CASSLALLVPTSVSYNEQFF. Here the CDR3 DNA reads TGTGCCAGCAGCTTAGCGCTCTTGGTTCCAACCAGTGTCTCCTACAATGAGCAGTTCTTC.

The J gene is TRBJ2-7, the V gene TRBV5-8; D gene unclear. V lost 7 bases to trimming and J lost 2 bases, with 16 bases between them. Germline V gene lookup returns CDR1 SGHTS and CDR2 YDEGEE. This CDR3 is built from 14 residues. The CDR3 loop is CASLPLPGTYEQYF. The CDR3 DNA follows: TGTGCCAGCTTGCCACTCCCAGGCACCTACGAGCAGTACTTC.

The chain is built from TRBV28 and TRBJ1-5; no reliable D call. V shed 5 bases and J shed 4 bases, with 9 bases lying between them. Germline V CDR1 and CDR2: MDHEN, SYDVKM. The CDR3 extends over 13 amino acids. This CDR3 is CASSRPENQPQHF. CDR3 in DNA: TGTGCCAGCAGTAGACCGGAGAATCAGCCCCAGCATTTT.